The rows below give T cell receptor beta chains drawn from one sample of a study of long-term antiretroviral therapy in people with HIV. Only in-frame clones appear in the TCRdb table, and some are missing; sequencing was by immunoSEQ multiplex PCR. The sample lists 29,000 or so clones, around 93% occurring once. Here the sequenced sample was unsorted PBMCs, taken more than 7.1 years after starting antiretroviral therapy. The source of these receptors is a man in his forties or fifties with HIV. The CDR3 runs from the conserved cysteine through the conserved F or W. The D gene is left open where the match is weak. Some rows mark clone size as missing; the rest say once, few, many or name a class of expanded clone.

TRBD1,TRBJ1-4,-,TRBV5-1,TGCGCCAGCAGCTTGGAGGCATTCGCGGGACAGGTGAATGAAAAACTGTTTTTT,CASSLEAFAGQVNEKLFF
-,TRBJ2-7,once,TRBV19,TGTGCCAGTAGTATCCCTGGCGGGTCCTACGAGCAGTACTTC,CASSIPGGSYEQYF
-,TRBJ1-2,once,TRBV7-9,TGTGCCAGCAGCTTTAAGGACTATGGCTACACCTTC,CASSFKDYGYTF
-,TRBJ1-4,-,TRBV25-1,TGTGCCACCGCCTGGACAGTCGAAAATGAAAAACTGTTTTTT,CATAWTVENEKLFF
TRBD1,TRBJ1-2,-,TRBV28,TGTGCCAGCAGTTCGACAGGGGGTAACTATGGCTACACCTTC,CASSSTGGNYGYTF
-,TRBJ2-7,-,TRBV13,TGTGCCAGCAGCTTAGCCCTCAGACAGGACCTCTACGAGCAGTACTTC,CASSLALRQDLYEQYF
TRBD1,TRBJ2-7,-,TRBV7-3,TGTGCCAGCAGCTTAGGGCACAGGGGGCCTTGTGCCTCCTACGAGCAGTACTTC,CASSLGHRGPCASYEQYF
-,TRBJ2-3,-,TRBV19,TGTGCCAGTAGATTCAGGGGTGTTTCTACAGATACGCAGTATTTT,CASRFRGVSTDTQYF
-,TRBJ2-2,once,TRBV5-4,TGTGCCAGCAGAGGATGGAACACCGGGGAGCTGTTTTTT,CASRGWNTGELFF
-,TRBJ2-7,-,TRBV7-9,TGTGCCAGCAGCGGACAGAGCTCCTACGAGCAGTACTTC,CASSGQSSYEQYF
-,TRBJ2-4,-,TRBV6-1,TGTGCCAGCACCCCACTGGACAGTAAAAACATTCAGTACTTC,CASTPLDSKNIQYF
TRBD1,TRBJ2-7,-,TRBV27,TGTGCCAGCCGGGGACAGCCCATCTACGAGCAGTACTTC,CASRGQPIYEQYF
TRBD1,TRBJ2-5,-,TRBV6-1,TGTGCCAGCGCCTGGGACAGGGTGGAGACCCAGTACTTC,CASAWDRVETQYF
-,TRBJ2-7,-,TRBV19,TGTGCCAGTAGTCCGTCCCCCCCCGGATCCTACGAGCAGTACTTC,CASSPSPPGSYEQYF
-,TRBJ1-1,-,TRBV2,TGTGCCAGCACTGAACAGGCGAACACTGAAGCTTTCTTT,CASTEQANTEAFF
TRBD1,TRBJ2-1,-,TRBV6-5,TGTGCCAGCAGTTACTCGGGGACAGGGATAAATGAGCAGTTCTTC,CASSYSGTGINEQFF
-,TRBJ2-7,-,TRBV19,TGTGCCAGTAAGGGGGGCTGGGACCCCGAGCAGTACTTC,CASKGGWDPEQYF
TRBD1,TRBJ1-1,once,TRBV28,TGTGCCAGCAGTTTAATGGGACAGGGAAGGACTGAAGCTTTCTTT,CASSLMGQGRTEAFF
TRBD2,TRBJ2-6,-,TRBV4-2,TGTGCCAGCAGCCAAGATCGGGCAGGGACTAGCTCTGGGGCCAACGTCCTGACTTTC,CASSQDRAGTSSGANVLTF
-,TRBJ1-5,-,TRBV6-1,TGTGCCAGCATGTTTGGGGTCGACGGTCAGCCCCAGCATTTT,CASMFGVDGQPQHF
-,TRBJ1-5,-,TRBV10-3,TGTGCCATCAGTGAGTCGATTTCGGGGCGGCCCAATCAGCCCCAGCATTTT,CAISESISGRPNQPQHF
-,TRBJ2-7,-,TRBV5-6,TGTGCCAGCAGCTTGTTCCGAAGCCAGGGGCCCCTCTCCTACGAGCAGTACTTC,CASSLFRSQGPLSYEQYF
TRBD1,TRBJ2-4,-,TRBV7-9,TGTGCCAGCAGCTTGGACAGGGGGCATGACAAAAACATTCAGTACTTC,CASSLDRGHDKNIQYF
TRBD1,TRBJ1-5,-,TRBV5-1,TGCGCCAGCAGTTCCGGGACAGAGGGTCAGCCCCAGCATTTT,CASSSGTEGQPQHF
TRBD1,TRBJ2-3,-,TRBV5-1,TGCGCCAGCAGCTTAACAGGGGGAGATACAGATACGCAGTATTTT,CASSLTGGDTDTQYF
-,TRBJ2-7,-,TRBV4-3,TGCGCCAGCAGCCAAGATCGGGGTAGGGAGCAGTACTTC,CASSQDRGREQYF
-,TRBJ2-2,-,TRBV9,TGTGCCAGCAGCCCTAACACCGGGGAGCTGTTTTTT,CASSPNTGELFF
-,TRBJ2-3,-,TRBV4-3,TGCGCCAGCAGCCAAGATGTGCCTCCGAGCACAGATACGCAGTATTTT,CASSQDVPPSTDTQYF
-,TRBJ2-5,-,TRBV7-8,TGTGCCAGCAGCTTAAGACCCCAAGAGACCCAGTACTTC,CASSLRPQETQYF
-,TRBJ2-7,-,TRBV25-1,TGTGCCAGCAGTGTAGGGAACTCCTACGAGCAGTACTTC,CASSVGNSYEQYF
-,TRBJ1-4,-,TRBV5-1,TGCGCCAGCAGCTTGGCCGGGGGGCCGGGAAAACTGTTTTTT,CASSLAGGPGKLFF